This T cell receptor (beta chain) originates from a study of Ad26.COV2.S vaccination and SARS-CoV-2 variants. Findings of the study overall: While placebo recipients had lower spike-specific TCR breadth, vaccine recipients had more.

Trimming stripped 5 bases from V and 5 bases from J, with 11 bases between. Germline V gene sequence: CDR1 SGHTA, CDR2 FQGTGA. The CDR3 runs to 13 residues. This clone has just a few counts. Its antigen is not known. Specified treatment: 15 to 20 received Ad26.COV2.S at low or high dose, single or two shots; 5 received placebo; per-sample allocation not given. Day 63 following the first vaccine or placebo injection was when the samples were taken. Profiling relied on immunoSEQ multiplex PCR, and the TCRdb table lists in-frame clones only, not all of them. The repertoire holds about 440,000 clones, with about 90% as singletons.

The sequenced sample was peripheral blood, obtained in a trial of Ad26.COV2.S vaccine versus placebo. The clonotype was recovered from a person aged 18-65 years who received the Ad26.COV2.S COVID-19 vaccine or a placebo. V is TRBV7-3 and J is TRBJ2-3, with D tentatively TRBD1 (7 bases). The CDR3 loop reads CASSPQGGDTQYF. The CDR3 DNA follows: TGTGCCAGCAGCCCTCAGGGGGGAGATACGCAGTATTTT.